Below, 7 T cell receptor beta chains from the same sample are listed, as sequenced in a study of shared clonotypes between healthy human individuals. TCRdb keeps only in-frame clones here, not all; method: immunoSEQ multiplex PCR. The table includes hundreds of thousands of clones, nearly 97% detected once. CD45RO-negative, CCR7-selected cells formed the naive CD8 fraction, which excluded terminally differentiated effector memory CD45RA+ cells. Sequencing was done on a sample of naive CD8+ T cells sorted from blood. The receptor set was obtained from a woman aged 25-40 years in good health.

The chain recombines TRBV6-5 with TRBJ1-6; D is unclear. V lost 2 bases to trimming and J lost 0 bases, with 5 bases between them. This CDR3 region has 15 residues. Germline V gives CDR1 MNHEY, CDR2 SVGAGI. CDR3 sequence reads: CASSYRSSYNSPLHF. The DNA of the CDR3 is TGTGCCAGCAGTTACAGGAGCTCCTATAATTCACCCCTCCACTTT.

This clone was counted once. This sequence joins TRBV2 and TRBJ1-2; D is undetermined. Trimming cost V 7 bases and J 4 bases, with 13 bases left between them. In germline, CDR1 is SNHLY, CDR2 FYNNEI. The length of the CDR3 is 13 residues. This chain's CDR3 is CASTDTVPYGYTF. As DNA, the CDR3 is TGTGCCAGCACCGATACAGTACCCTATGGCTACACCTTC.

The J gene is TRBJ2-3, the V gene TRBV7-9; 11 bases agree with TRBD2. The junction had 5 bases not matched to a gene; V was cut back by 5 bases and J by 1 base. The CDR3 sequence is 16 residues long. Germline V CDR1 and CDR2: SEHNR, FQNEAQ (reference sequence). CDR3 coding DNA: TGTGCCAGCAGCCTCATAGCGGGAGGGGGCACAGATACGCAGTATTTT. Its translation: CASSLIAGGGTDTQYF.

The gene calls are TRBV11-2 and TRBJ2-7, with D possibly matching TRBD2 (6 bases). V lost 1 base, J lost 7 bases, and 17 bases lay in between. Germline lookup yields CDR1 SGHAT and CDR2 FQNNGV. The CDR3 is 15 residues long. The CDR3 is CASSLVGGRYGEQYF. Written as DNA, the CDR3 is TGTGCCAGCAGCTTAGTTGGGGGGAGATATGGGGAGCAGTACTTC. Looking up the rest from reference TRBV11-2 and TRBJ2-7 gives the full variable domain: EAGVAQSPRYKIIEKRQSVAFWCNPISGHATLYWYQQILGQGPKLLIQFQNNGVVDDSQLPKDRFSAERLKGVDSTLKIQPAKLEDSAVYLCASSLVGGRYGEQYFGPGTRLTVT.

For this clone: The identical CDR3 is also encoded by other nucleotide sequences in the sample. This chain joins TRBV4-2 and TRBJ2-7; D unresolved. This CDR3 region has 11 residues. Trimming removed 5 bases from V and 4 bases from J, with 6 bases in between. Germline CDR1 is LGHNA and CDR2 is YNFKEQ. Here the CDR3 DNA reads TGTGCCAGCAGCTTGGGATACGAGCAGTACTTC. Translation gives CASSLGYEQYF.

This clone was observed a handful of times. The rearrangement uses TRBV5-4 and TRBJ1-4; unclear D gene. This CDR3 has 13 residues. The germline gives CDR1 SGHNT, CDR2 YYREEE (reference sequence). V shed 3 bases and J shed 8 bases, with 11 bases lying between them. The CDR3 sequence: CASSSTSDEKLFF. The CDR3 DNA follows: TGTGCCAGCAGCTCGACGTCTGACGAAAAACTGTTTTTT.

This clone was detected only a few times. This CDR3 is also generated by other DNA sequences in the sample. The genes are TRBV9 and TRBJ1-1; D not resolved. V dropped 4 bases and J dropped 3 bases, with 4 bases sitting between them. In germline, CDR1 is SGDLS, CDR2 YYNGEE. This CDR3 spans 11 amino acids. CDR3 in DNA: TGTGCCAGCAGCTCCGACACTGAAGCTTTCTTT. Translation gives CASSSDTEAFF.